The clone carrying this T cell receptor beta chain was counted a few times. Its antigen is still unknown. The record originates from a study of resident and recirculating memory T cells in vitiligo. The overall study: Samples were epidermis from two lesional and two nonlesional sites, plus PBMCs. No cells were sorted; samples were homogenized just before genomic DNA extraction.

The repertoire was sequenced with immunoSEQ multiplex PCR; TCRdb's copy has only in-frame clones and lacks some. The table records tens of thousands of clones, approximately 93% of them present only once. The CDR3 runs 12 residues. Germline lookup yields CDR1 MNHEY and CDR2 SVGAGI. The V gene end was trimmed by 10 bases and the J gene end by 7 bases; junction bases not matched to a gene: 4. Study-level results: TCR sequences were not conserved across biopsy sites or patients.

The clonotype comes from a male donor with vitiligo. The specimen sequenced was blood. The chain is built from TRBV6-5 and TRBJ1-5; 10 nucleotides match TRBD1. The chain's CDR3 is CATRQGAQPQHF. In nucleotides, the CDR3 is TGTGCCACAAGACAGGGGGCACAGCCCCAGCATTTT.